This T cell receptor beta chain stems from a study of T cells expressing NK-cell markers. About the study: With respect to HCMV, most of the eight sequenced donors were seropositive, and one was seronegative. General study results and limits: Of CD8+ T cells, roughly 1.0-8% belonged to dominant NKG2C+ clonotypes in 5 to 7 donors.

On this clonotype: Its target is unknown.

The authors made TCR beta cDNA libraries by 5'RACE template switching. This switching added a universal primer site and UMIs. Reanalyzing the 5' RACE reads, TCRdb keeps one entry per CDR3 protein, without DNA. The ten most abundant clones cover approximately 12% of a sample with 350,000 to 400,000 distinct CDR3 sequences. The CDR3 length is 16 residues. The V gene's germline CDR1 is KGHSH and CDR2 LQKENI. Input material: blood T cells: a sorted CD56 or NKG2C T cell subset, CD4+ or CD8+ T cells, or bulk PBMC T cells (not recorded which). This TCR was sampled from a woman aged 45-60 years in good health. V gene TRBV18 combines with J gene TRBJ2-1; the D call of TRBD2 rests on TCRdb alone, since no DNA is present to check it. CDR3 residues: CASSTLTSFVGNEQFF.